What follows is one T cell receptor (beta chain) and its context. This clone was observed at least ten times. Its antigen has not been determined. Nothing much larger sits one base from this clone, and base qualities are not available. The sample originates from a study of beta chain features in type 1 diabetes (dated by TCRdb to 2017 to 2018). About the study as a whole: Mean age, gender distribution, total cell number and subset yield did not differ between patients and healthy donors. A total of just under 110,000,000 sorted cells were examined across all samples, and RNA yield correlated strongly with the number of cells per subset. The study compared TCRB repertoires of sorted circulating CD4+ T cell subsets between recently diagnosed type 1 diabetes patients and matched healthy donors. Regulatory and stem cell-like memory subsets were obtained from only 8 patients and roughly eight healthy donors, while naive and central memory subsets were obtained from all 28 donors. Study-wide conclusions, independent of this receptor: Fewer insertions and more nucleotide deletions at VDJ recombination sites were observed in patients with type 1 diabetes, implying thymic rearrangement abnormalities. In all four CD4+ subsets, TCRB CDR3 length was moderately but significantly shorter in type 1 diabetes patients. Only small numbers of individuals were included in the HLA sub-analyses, which left unresolved whether HLA type had any influence on TCRB rearrangement. Shorter templates might be favored by PCR, yet because patient and control samples were amplified and corrected together, any such skew would affect both groups equally. Naive, central memory and regulatory TCRB repertoires appeared to be more similar among patients than among healthy donors. Because cDNA rather than genomic DNA was sequenced, highly expressing activated cells could have been over-represented, although no difference in activation and CD3 levels was found between groups.

V and J are truncated by 1 base and 4 bases respectively, leaving an intervening sequence of 16 bases. There are 16 amino acids in the CDR3, from cysteine to phenylalanine inclusive. The retained sequence is limited to the CDR3, 48 bases, with the frame set at the first base. The germline V gene (reference sequence) gives CDR1 as PRHDT and CDR2 as FYEKMQ. All of the isolated RNA was reverse transcribed with the High Capacity cDNA Reverse Transcription Kit, so expressed TCRB transcripts were sequenced. Naive, central memory and regulatory T cell samples underwent deep immunoSEQ sequencing, averaging about 3.57 million total reads per sample. Sorted cells were lysed in RLT buffer, and RNA was extracted using DNase-treated RNeasy Micro or Mini kits according to cell number. To prevent cross-contamination, each cell subset was processed individually, whereas patient and healthy donor samples were processed jointly. The immunoSEQ multiplex PCR was used to amplify TCRB sequences from cDNA, yielding 87-bp fragments that span the CDR3 region. Amplicons were sequenced on the Illumina HiSeq platform. The study's processing was this. PCR bias was computationally corrected using synthetic template baselines, reads within Hamming distance 2 were collapsed, and singletons that could not be merged were discarded. By aligning reads against IMGT, V, D and J genes, CDR3 length, and insertions or deletions at six rearrangement sites were assigned. Clonotype counts were normalized to sorted cell number within each subset before computing true diversity and Gini coefficients with the tcR R package. The overlap coefficient, calculated on TCRB nucleotide sequences, was used to measure repertoire sharing. Out-of-frame TCRB sequences from naive cells were analyzed as a proxy for the pre-selection repertoire. Entries here come from immuneACCESS through TCRdb and include only in-frame sequences with V and J called. Some clones fail to appear in such tables; in the studies checked, an unresolved V gene covers under half of the shortfall, and the cause of the remainder is unknown. The V and J calls and clone size are taken from that table; D and trimming were inferred from the DNA. This sample has around 250,000 clones in its table, and roughly 13% of those were observed once. More than 0.02% of the sample comes from the top ten.

From each donor, a single peripheral blood sample of about 100 mL on average was drawn into heparinised tubes. A BD FACSAria II and a panel including CD45RO, CCR7, CD25, CD127, CD95 and CD27 were used to sort naive, central memory, regulatory and stem cell-like memory CD4+ T cells. All sorted populations exceeded 95% purity. PBMCs were isolated immediately by Lymphoprep density gradient centrifugation and stained directly without culture. Samples were stained and sorted in pairs, with one healthy donor and one patient per experiment, so that batch effects were minimized. Sequences were obtained from naive CD4+ T cells from blood. The cell subset or site label corresponds to: true naive CD4+ T cells. The chain is encoded by TRBV13 joined to TRBJ1-2; the D gene identity is not certain. The clonotype originates from a middle-aged woman in good health. The bases are TGTGCCAGCAGCTTAGACAGCCTTTCGGCGGGCTATGGCTACACCTTC. It translates to CASSLDSLSAGYGYTF. The variable domain in full, with residues beyond the CDR3 obtained from the reference TRBV13 and TRBJ1-2 genes, is AAGVIQSPRHLIKEKRETATLKCYPIPRHDTVYWYQQGPGQDPQFLISFYEKMQSDKGSIPDRFSAQQFSDYHSELNMSSLELGDSALYFCASSLDSLSAGYGYTFGSGTRLTVV.